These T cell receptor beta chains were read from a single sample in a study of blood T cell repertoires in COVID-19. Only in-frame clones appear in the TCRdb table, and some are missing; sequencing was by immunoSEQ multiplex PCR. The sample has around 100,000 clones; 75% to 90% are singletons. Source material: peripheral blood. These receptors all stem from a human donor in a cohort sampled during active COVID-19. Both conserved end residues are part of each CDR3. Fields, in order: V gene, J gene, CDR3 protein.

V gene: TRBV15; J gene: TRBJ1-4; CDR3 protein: CATSWTENEKLFF
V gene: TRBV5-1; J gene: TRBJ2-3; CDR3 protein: CASSLVSGSGTDTQYF
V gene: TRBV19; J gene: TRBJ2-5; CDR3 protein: CASSGREHQETQYF
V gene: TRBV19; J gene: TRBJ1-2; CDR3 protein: CASTPQGLGTAYGYTF
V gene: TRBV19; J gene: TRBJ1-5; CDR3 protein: CASSPNRRGPSNQPQHF
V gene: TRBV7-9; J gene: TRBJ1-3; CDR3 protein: CASSSTGGGGNTIYF
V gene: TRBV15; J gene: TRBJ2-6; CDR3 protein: CATSRGEHSGANVLTF
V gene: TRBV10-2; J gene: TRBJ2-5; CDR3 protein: CASSEGDRKETQYF
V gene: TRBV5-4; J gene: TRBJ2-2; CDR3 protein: CASSPAGGFANTGELFF
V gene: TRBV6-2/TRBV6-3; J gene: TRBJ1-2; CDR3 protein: CASSYTRTAATEGYTF
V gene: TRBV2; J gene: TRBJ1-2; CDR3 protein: CASSENRVSPFVGYTF
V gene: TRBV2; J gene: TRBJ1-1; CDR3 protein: CASSEDRGQAFF
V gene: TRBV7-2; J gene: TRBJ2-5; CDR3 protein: CASSLSRGQETQYF
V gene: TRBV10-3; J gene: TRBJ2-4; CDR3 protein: CAISESGTAKNIQYF
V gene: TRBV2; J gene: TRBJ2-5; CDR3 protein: CASSVVAGETQYF